This is a list of T cell receptor beta chains from one sample in a study of T cell repertoires in cytomegalovirus infection. TCRdb reanalysed the reads using MiXCR and keeps one entry per CDR3 protein. Of nearly 450,000 distinct CDR3 sequences listed, roughly 30% are singletons. Sequenced input: PBMCs. The source is a human donor in good health (CMV status not recorded). Some clones in this sample may be carry-over from other donors' samples. Both conserved end residues are part of each CDR3. D genes are given only for firm matches. Clone size is stated in some rows and not others, as once, few, many or a class when expanded.

v_gene	abundance	d_gene	j_gene	CDR3nt	CDR3aa
TRBV11-2	many	NA	TRBJ1-2	TGTGCCAGCAGCTTAGCGGCTAACTATGGCTACACCTTC	CASSLAANYGYTF
TRBV10-3	NA	NA	TRBJ1-2	TGTGCCATCAGTGAGTCGAGTCGTTTCGGGGGCTACACCTTC	CAISESSRFGGYTF
TRBV5-4	NA	NA	TRBJ1-4	TGTGCCAGCAGCTTTGGAGGGGCTGCAACTAATGAAAAACTGTTTTTT	CASSFGGAATNEKLFF
TRBV5-6	NA	NA	TRBJ1-3	TGTGCCAGCAGCTTGGGAGGCCGGCCCCTGTCTGGAAACACCATATATTTT	CASSLGGRPLSGNTIYF
TRBV19	NA	NA	TRBJ2-2	TGTGCCAGTAGTACCTGGACGGGGTCCGGGGAGCTGTTTTTT	CASSTWTGSGELFF
TRBV14	NA	NA	TRBJ2-3	TGTGCCAGCAGCCAAGATTTTCCCACCACAGATACGCAGTATTTT	CASSQDFPTTDTQYF
TRBV7-8	few	TRBD1	TRBJ2-7	TGTGCCAGCAGCCCCGGGACAGGCAAAATCTACGAGCAGTACTTC	CASSPGTGKIYEQYF
TRBV7-2	many	NA	TRBJ2-2	TGTGCCAGCAGCCCACAACAGTTCAGCACCGGGGAGCTGTTTTTT	CASSPQQFSTGELFF
TRBV6-5	few	TRBD1	TRBJ1-4	TGTGCCACCGCTTCCGGGACAGGGTTAGCTAATGAAAAACTGTTTTTT	CATASGTGLANEKLFF
TRBV5-4	few	NA	TRBJ2-6	TGTGCCAGCACCTACTCAGGGACCCGAGGGGCCAACGTCCTGACTTTC	CASTYSGTRGANVLTF
TRBV29-1	few	NA	TRBJ1-1	TGCAGCGTTGGAGGGGAAGGCACTGAAGCTTTCTTT	CSVGGEGTEAFF
TRBV15	NA	NA	TRBJ2-3	TGTGCCACCAGCAGAGCCGCGCCCGGGATCGTCAGCACAGATACGCAGTATTTT	CATSRAAPGIVSTDTQYF
TRBV5-5	NA	TRBD1	TRBJ2-7	TGTGCCAGCAGCCGATGGACAGGGGGCGATGAGCAGTACTTC	CASSRWTGGDEQYF
TRBV9	few	NA	TRBJ2-1	TGTGCCAGCAGCGTAGTAGAAGGCCCCCTCGCTGAGCAGTTCTTC	CASSVVEGPLAEQFF
TRBV19	few	NA	TRBJ2-4	TGTGCCACTGCAGCAGGAGGCTCACGGGGGAACATTCAGTACTTC	CATAAGGSRGNIQYF
TRBV7-2	few	NA	TRBJ1-5	TGTGCCAGCAGCTTAAGATTAGATCAGCCCCAGCATTTT	CASSLRLDQPQHF
TRBV29-1	once	TRBD2	TRBJ2-2	TGCAGCGTTGAAGAATCCCGGGGGGTCACCGGGGAGCTGTTTTTT	CSVEESRGVTGELFF